One sample yielded the 29 T cell receptor beta chains listed below, sequenced in a study of OX40 agonist ivuxolimab in advanced cancers. Generated by immunoSEQ multiplex PCR, the TCRdb table keeps only in-frame clones and is missing some. The table shows about 12,000 clones, with over 75% occurring only once. The sequencing here drew on CD4+ or CD8+ T cells sorted from blood, taken in a trial of the OX40 agonist ivuxolimab. The receptor set was obtained from an adult with an advanced solid tumor such as melanoma, head and neck, liver or kidney cancer.

This chain links TRBV7-8 with TRBJ2-5; 7 bases agree with TRBD1. Germline values: CDR1 SGHVS, CDR2 FQNEAQ. The V segment lost 1 base and the J segment 2 bases; nucleotides outside the gene matches: 10. The CDR3 extends over 17 amino acids. CDR3 nucleotides: TGTGCCAGCAGCTTAGATAGGACCGGGACAGTTCAAGAGACCCAGTACTTC. This translates into CASSLDRTGTVQETQYF.

Comments on this clone: The junction and the germline gene differ at one end; a read error may be behind it. Written as DNA, the CDR3 is TGTGCCAGCAGTTACTCGATGAACACTGAAGCTTTCTTT. Translation: CASSYSMNTEAFF. The chain links TRBV6-4 to TRBJ1-1; no definite D call. The CDR3 is 13 residues long. Germline V gene data show CDR1 as MRHNA and CDR2 as SNTAGT.

The chain combines TRBV30 with TRBJ1-4; 8 nucleotides align to TRBD1. Trimming at V came to 3 bases and at J to 8 bases, leaving 14 bases not matched to a gene. CDR3 length equals 16 residues. Germline V gene lookup returns CDR1 GTSNPN and CDR2 SVGIG (reference sequence). CDR3 DNA sequence: TGTGCCTGGAGGAGGACAGGGACCGTCGGTTCGGAAAAACTGTTTTTT. Amino acids: CAWRRTGTVGSEKLFF.

V usage is TRBV27 and J usage is TRBJ2-7; TRBD1 aligns across 8 bases. V lost 5 bases to trimming and J lost 4 bases; unmatched junction nucleotides: 7. CDR3 length equals 14 residues. Germline V CDR1 and CDR2: MNHEY, SMNVEV (reference sequence). The CDR3 spells CASSTGQGFYEQYF. CDR3 coding DNA: TGTGCCAGCAGTACCGGACAGGGCTTTTACGAGCAGTACTTC.

This clone is judged large (0.1 to 1%). The CDR3 loop reads CASSPTRGDSPYEQYF. The CDR3 coding sequence is TGTGCCAGCAGCCCAACGAGGGGGGACAGCCCCTACGAGCAGTACTTC. The chain uses TRBV7-7 and TRBJ2-7; D perhaps matches TRBD1 (7 bases). V lost 5 bases, J lost 2 bases, and 19 bases lay in between. CDR1 and CDR2 (germline): SSHAT, FNYEAQ (reference sequence). The CDR3 is 16 residues long.

The chain links TRBV6-4 to TRBJ2-2, with D perhaps TRBD1 (6 bases). In germline, CDR1 is MRHNA, CDR2 SNTAGT. The CDR3 sequence is 15 residues long. With 3 bases removed from V and 2 bases from J, the gap between germline ends came to 10 bases. This CDR3 reads CASSDSGDNTGELFF. For the CDR3, the DNA is TGTGCCAGCAGTGATTCAGGGGACAACACCGGGGAGCTGTTTTTT.

The gene calls are TRBV10-3 and TRBJ2-1; 13 bases are shared with TRBD2. V lost 2 bases, J lost 5 bases, and 0 bases stayed unmatched. The CDR3 covers 15 residues. Germline lookup yields CDR1 ENHRY and CDR2 SYGVKD. CDR3 sequence reads: CAISEGLAGDNEQFF. As DNA, the CDR3 is TGTGCCATCAGTGAGGGACTAGCGGGGGACAATGAGCAGTTCTTC.

The chain links TRBV7-2 to TRBJ1-2; D might be TRBD1 (6 bases). CDR3 size: 17 residues. The germline CDR1 and CDR2 sequences are SGHTA and FQGNSA. Trimming stripped 2 bases from V and 2 bases from J, with 18 bases between. CDR3 DNA: TGTGCCAGCAGCTTACCTCGTACGGGACACCTAAACTATGGCTACACCTTC. This codes for CASSLPRTGHLNYGYTF. The whole variable domain, remainder taken from reference TRBV7-2 and TRBJ1-2, is GAGVSQSPSNKVTEKGKDVELRCDPISGHTALYWYRQSLGQGLEFLIYFQGNSAPDKSGLPSDRFSAERTGGSVSTLTIQRTQQEDSAVYLCASSLPRTGHLNYGYTFGSGTRLTVV.

This chain connects TRBV28 to TRBJ2-3, with a possible D match to TRBD1 (6 bases). The CDR3 is 13 residues long. V lost 5 bases, J lost 6 bases, and 12 bases lay in between. CDR1 MDHEN and CDR2 SYDVKM come from the germline V gene. CDR3 region: CASSPEGVDTQYF. The CDR3 DNA is TGTGCCAGCAGTCCCGAGGGGGTGGATACGCAGTATTTT.

The chain is built from TRBV5-1 and TRBJ2-2; D gene unclear. CDR1 SGHRS and CDR2 YFSETQ come from the germline V gene. Trimming stripped 0 bases from V and 6 bases from J, with 6 bases between. This CDR3 comprises 13 residues. The CDR3 region is CASSLDLSGELFF. The DNA of the CDR3 is TGCGCCAGCAGCTTGGATCTCTCCGGGGAGCTGTTTTTT.

The rearrangement links TRBV4-3 to TRBJ2-7, with D tentatively TRBD2 (7 bases). The CDR3 has 13 amino acids. V lost 4 bases and J lost 6, with 13 bases in between. Germline V CDR1 and CDR2: LGHNA, YSLEER. CDR3 protein: CASSPEGEGEQYF. CDR3 in DNA: TGCGCCAGCAGCCCCGAGGGGGAGGGCGAGCAGTACTTC.

J is TRBJ2-7 and V is TRBV11-1, with a tentative D call TRBD1 (6 bases). There are 14 residues in the CDR3. The V end lost 4 bases, the J end lost 2 bases, and 12 bases lay between the germline ends. CDR1 is SGHAT and CDR2 is FQDESV in the germline V gene (reference sequence). The DNA for the CDR3 is TGTGCCAGCAGCTCCACAGGGATCGCCTACGAGCAGTACTTC. Translation gives CASSSTGIAYEQYF.

The rearrangement links TRBV10-3 to TRBJ2-6; D uncertain. Trimming pared 5 bases from V and 5 bases from J, leaving 19 bases between. The CDR3 runs to 17 residues. Germline V lookup: CDR1 ENHRY, CDR2 SYGVKD. Written as DNA, the CDR3 is TGTGCCATCAGTCAAATACTCTGTCAAAGTCGGGCCAACGTCCTGACTTTC. As protein: CAISQILCQSRANVLTF.

This clone appeared a single time. This chain uses TRBV5-8 with TRBJ2-7; 7 bases are a match to TRBD2. The CDR3 is 15 residues long. Germline values: CDR1 SGHTS, CDR2 YDEGEE. After removal of 2 bases from V and 5 bases from J, the junction contained 10 bases not matched to a gene. CDR3: CASSFQGGMGHEQYF. CDR3 DNA: TGTGCCAGCAGCTTTCAGGGAGGGATGGGCCACGAGCAGTACTTC.

The chain recombines TRBV19 with TRBJ1-1; no firm D call. The CDR3 is made up of 14 amino acids. CDR1 LNHDA and CDR2 SQIVND come from the germline V gene (reference sequence). The V end was cut by 3 bases, the J end by 3 bases, with 11 bases between. The CDR3: CASSIALRDTEAFF. CDR3 coding DNA: TGTGCCAGTAGTATCGCTTTGAGGGACACTGAAGCTTTCTTT.

This chain joins TRBV5-7 and TRBJ2-7, with 10 bases matching TRBD1. TRBV5-7 is an ORF, with its function uncertain. Trimming cost V 4 bases and J 5 bases; bases outside gene matches: 6. The CDR3 sequence is 14 residues long. The CDR3 coding sequence is TGTGCCAGCAGCATTGTTGGGACAGGGGACGAGCAGTACTTC. Amino acids: CASSIVGTGDEQYF.

The chain links TRBV9 to TRBJ2-2, with TRBD2 matching over 11 bases. V shed 0 bases and J 7 bases; nucleotides not matched to a gene: 11. Germline CDR1 SGDLS, CDR2 YYNGEE. This CDR3 is built from 18 residues. The CDR3 spells CASSVAEVTSGVIGELFF. Written as DNA, the CDR3 is TGTGCCAGCAGCGTAGCGGAGGTGACTAGCGGGGTTATCGGGGAGCTGTTTTTT.

The rearrangement links TRBV20-1 to TRBJ1-2, with D tentatively TRBD1 (6 bases). The CDR3 sequence is 11 residues long. Germline V CDR1 and CDR2: DFQATT, SNEGSKA (reference sequence). V lost 3 bases to trimming and J lost 9 bases, with 11 bases between them. The CDR3, as DNA: TGCAGTGCTAGTCAGGGGAAGAGCTACACCTTC. Translated: CSASQGKSYTF.

The gene calls are TRBV27 and TRBJ1-4; maybe TRBD1 (6 bases). Between the trimmed V and J ends, which lost 2 bases and 2 bases, there was a span of 9 bases. The germline V gene has CDR1 MNHEY and CDR2 SMNVEV (reference sequence). This CDR3 contains 15 residues. In DNA, the CDR3 is TGTGCCAGCAGTTTAGAGGGGGGCACTAATGAAAAACTGTTTTTT. Translating gives CASSLEGGTNEKLFF.

The V and J genes are TRBV4-3 and TRBJ2-1; no clear D. The CDR3 spans 16 residues. Germline V gives CDR1 LGHNA, CDR2 YSLEER. The V gene lost 1 base and the J gene lost 0 bases, with 10 bases spanning the gap. This CDR3 reads CASSQVGVYSYNEQFF. The DNA of the CDR3 is TGCGCCAGCAGCCAAGTGGGCGTCTACTCCTACAATGAGCAGTTCTTC.

The gene calls are TRBV4-3 and TRBJ2-7; D is uncertain. The CDR3 runs to 14 residues. Trimming shortened V by 7 bases and J by 5 bases, and 18 bases separated the two germline ends. Germline CDR1 LGHNA, CDR2 YSLEER. The CDR3 DNA reads TGCGCCAGCATCAACCTGGATCGGAGCGACGAGCAGTACTTC. Its protein product is CASINLDRSDEQYF.

This clone was found a few times. This chain uses TRBV19 with TRBJ2-1; 8 nucleotides line up with TRBD2. V lost 6 bases, J lost 4 bases, and 8 bases stayed unmatched. Per germline, CDR1 LNHDA and CDR2 SQIVND (reference sequence). This CDR3 has 15 residues. CDR3 DNA: TGTGCCAGTAGCACCAGCGGGAGTTCTTACAATGAGCAGTTCTTC. It encodes CASSTSGSSYNEQFF.

The V gene is TRBV27, the J gene TRBJ1-2, with 8 bases lining up with TRBD1. This CDR3 has 15 amino acids. V was clipped by 6 bases and J by 0 bases; unmatched bases: 6. CDR1 MNHEY and CDR2 SMNVEV come from the germline V gene (reference sequence). CDR3 coding DNA: TGTGCCAGCAGCCCCGGGACAGGAGCTAACTATGGCTACACCTTC. Translated, it gives CASSPGTGANYGYTF.

The chain has TRBV4-2 and TRBJ1-1, with 7 bases identical to TRBD1. This CDR3 has 15 residues. V shed 4 bases, J shed 5 bases, and the junction held 10 bases outside the gene matches. Germline CDR1 reads LGHNA; CDR2 reads YNFKEQ. The CDR3, as DNA: TGTGCCAGCAGCCGATCCACAGGGGTTGGGACTGAAGCTTTCTTT. It codes for CASSRSTGVGTEAFF.

The J gene is TRBJ2-7, the V gene TRBV6-6; D unresolved. The CDR3 contains 11 residues. V lost 2 bases and J 4 bases, leaving 3 bases between the germline ends. CDR1 and CDR2 (germline): MNHNY, SVGAGI (reference sequence). The CDR3 region is CASSYEYEQYF. CDR3 bases: TGTGCCAGCAGTTACGAGTACGAGCAGTACTTC.

Written as DNA, the CDR3 is TGTGCCAGTATGTTTCGGGGTCTGAATGAAAAACTGTTTTTT. Its translation is CASMFRGLNEKLFF. The chain is built from TRBV19 and TRBJ1-4; D unresolved. This CDR3 region has 14 residues. V lost 7 bases and J lost 5, with 14 bases in between. Germline assignment: CDR1 LNHDA and CDR2 SQIVND (reference sequence).

The chain joins TRBV29-1 to TRBJ1-2, with D possibly matching TRBD1 (6 bases). Trimming stripped 6 bases from V and 4 bases from J, with 12 bases between. Germline V gene lookup returns CDR1 SQVTM and CDR2 ANQGSEA. The CDR3 has 12 amino acids. Here the CDR3 reads CSVLQGGYGYTF. CDR3 bases: TGCAGCGTACTACAGGGAGGCTATGGCTACACCTTC.

In DNA form, the CDR3 reads TGTGCCAGCAGTCTGCTTGAGGGCGGGGGGTACGAGCAGTACTTC. Translating gives CASSLLEGGGYEQYF. The chain uses TRBV4-2 and TRBJ2-7, with 8 nucleotides matching TRBD2. The V and J ends lost 6 bases and 4 bases, in that order; junction bases with no gene match: 11. Per germline, CDR1 LGHNA and CDR2 YNFKEQ. This CDR3 region has 15 residues.

V is TRBV7-9 and J is TRBJ2-7; tentative D call: TRBD2 (7 bases). Trimming took off 2 bases at V and 7 bases at J, with 18 bases between the two ends. This CDR3 is 15 amino acids long. From germline, CDR1 is SEHNR and CDR2 FQNEAQ (reference sequence). CDR3 DNA sequence: TGTGCCAGCAGCTTATATGGGGGGGCCTTATGGGAGCAGTACTTC. Amino acid sequence: CASSLYGGALWEQYF. Drawing the rest from reference TRBV7-9 and TRBJ2-7, the complete variable domain is DTGVSQNPRHKITKRGQNVTFRCDPISEHNRLYWYRQTLGQGPEFLTYFQNEAQLEKSRLLSDRFSAERPKGSFSTLEIQRTEQGDSAMYLCASSLYGGALWEQYFGPGTRLTVT.